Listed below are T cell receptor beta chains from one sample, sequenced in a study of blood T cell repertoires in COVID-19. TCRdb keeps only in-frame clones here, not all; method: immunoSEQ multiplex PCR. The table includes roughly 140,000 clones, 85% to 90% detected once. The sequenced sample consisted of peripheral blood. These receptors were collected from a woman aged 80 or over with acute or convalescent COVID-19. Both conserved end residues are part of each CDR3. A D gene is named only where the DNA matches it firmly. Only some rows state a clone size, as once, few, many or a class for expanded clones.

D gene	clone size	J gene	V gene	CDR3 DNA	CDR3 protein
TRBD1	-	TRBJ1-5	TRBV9	TGTGCCAGCAGCGTAGGCACAGGGGGCCGTCAGCCCCAGCATTTT	CASSVGTGGRQPQHF
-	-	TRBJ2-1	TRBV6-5	TGTGCCAGCAGTTACCCCCGGATCGATGGAGGGCAGGAGCAGTTCTTC	CASSYPRIDGGQEQFF
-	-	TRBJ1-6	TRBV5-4	TGTGCCAGCAGCTCGGACAGTGTTAATTCACCCCTCCACTTT	CASSSDSVNSPLHF
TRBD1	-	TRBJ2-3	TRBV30	TGTGCCTGGAGTGTCAGGGGGTTTGGCACAGATACGCAGTATTTT	CAWSVRGFGTDTQYF
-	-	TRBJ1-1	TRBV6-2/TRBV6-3	TGTGCCAGCAGTTACAAACAGGGTTTACGGGCGAACACTGAAGCTTTCTTT	CASSYKQGLRANTEAFF
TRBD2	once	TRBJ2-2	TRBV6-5	TGTGCCAGCAGAACTAGCGGGGGTATCACCGGGGAGCTGTTTTTT	CASRTSGGITGELFF
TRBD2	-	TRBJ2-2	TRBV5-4	TGTGCCAGCAGCTTGGCCAGGGAAGCGGGGGGGGTCACCGGGGAGCTGTTTTTT	CASSLAREAGGVTGELFF
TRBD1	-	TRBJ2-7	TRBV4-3	TGCGCCAGCAGCCCAGAGACAGGGTCCTACGAGCAGTACTTC	CASSPETGSYEQYF
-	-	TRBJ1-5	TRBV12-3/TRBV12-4	TGTGCCAGCAGTTCCATCTACAATCAGCCCCAGCATTTT	CASSSIYNQPQHF
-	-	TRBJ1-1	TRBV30	TGTGCCTGGAGTCCGGGGTATCACACTGAAGCTTTCTTT	CAWSPGYHTEAFF
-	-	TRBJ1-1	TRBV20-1	TGCAGTGCTAGTCCCGGGGGGAAGGGTGAAGCTTTCTTT	CSASPGGKGEAFF
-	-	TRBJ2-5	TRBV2	TGTGCCAGCAGTCTAGGACACCCGGAGTGGGAGACCCAGTACTTC	CASSLGHPEWETQYF
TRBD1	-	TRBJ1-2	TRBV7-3	TGTGCCAGCAGCCCACTGGCAGGGGGAAGGGATGGCTACACCTTC	CASSPLAGGRDGYTF
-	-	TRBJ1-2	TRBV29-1	TGCAGCGTTGTTAGATCATCGGACTTATATGGCTACACCTTC	CSVVRSSDLYGYTF
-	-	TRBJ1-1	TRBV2	TGTGCCAGCAGTGAACAGGGGCCCACTGAAGCTTTCTTT	CASSEQGPTEAFF
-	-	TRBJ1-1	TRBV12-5	TGTGCTAGTGGTTTAACAGGGAAAGGCCTTTCTGAAGCTTTCTTT	CASGLTGKGLSEAFF
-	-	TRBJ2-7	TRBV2	TGTGCCAGCAGTGACAGAGACTACGCCCACTACGAGCAGTACTTC	CASSDRDYAHYEQYF